This TCR beta chain was sequenced during a study of metastatic and nonmetastatic thyroid tumors. Study-wide points: It was reported that TCR beta diversity was significantly higher in malignant thyroid tumors than benign nodules, in blood and tumor.

The V gene end was trimmed by 4 bases and the J gene end by 5 bases; junction bases not matched to a gene: 4. The CDR3 sequence is 14 residues long. Looked up from germline, CDR1 is MNHNS and CDR2 is SASEGT. The entire patient cohort was treatment-naive prior to thyroid surgery. Concerning this clone: Its antigen is unidentified.

In the authors' workflow: CDR3 was compared across clinicopathological groups, and the resulting differences were used to build a distant-metastasis classifier for papillary thyroid cancer. TCRdb re-analyzed the PCR reads through MiXCR. These V and J calls derive from TCRdb rather than the authors' analysis. The sample has around 19,000 clones, approximately 10% seen once. Sequencing was carried out using blood. The sequence was obtained from a female donor with papillary thyroid cancer or a benign thyroid nodule (not recorded which). Some clones in this sample may be carry-over from other donors' samples. This chain uses TRBV6-1 with TRBJ2-1; 8 nucleotides match TRBD1. CDR3 DNA sequence: TGTGCCAGCAGTGGGGGACAGGATCACAATGAGCAGTTCTTC. It translates to CASSGGQDHNEQFF.